What follows describes a single TCR beta chain. This record belongs to a study of T-cell reconstitution after alpha-beta-depleted transplantation in children. The library targeted TCRbeta and was prepared with unique molecular identifiers. TCRdb re-called the PCR reads with MiXCR, one entry per CDR3 protein. This table holds some 520,000 distinct CDR3 sequences, about 33% found once. Sample: PBMCs from the stem cell graft donor, taken from the stem cell graft. This receptor was taken from a human donor who donated a stem cell graft to a child with aplastic anemia.

The CDR3 nucleotides read TGCGCCAGCAGCCCCAAGTCGGGTGAAGCTTTCTTT. It is translated as CASSPKSGEAFF. The rearrangement joins TRBV5-1 to TRBJ1-1; D gene ambiguous. From germline, CDR1 is SGHRS and CDR2 YFSETQ. Trimming removed 4 bases at V and 7 bases at J, with 11 bases between. The CDR3 extends over 12 amino acids.